The 21 T cell receptor beta chains listed next were all sequenced from one sample in a study of read filtering for tumor transcriptome and immune sequencing. Molecular barcoded adaptors covering alpha/delta and beta/gamma chains were used on about 390 ng RNA. TCRdb redid the calling of the reads with MiXCR, one entry per CDR3 protein. The sample has some 50,000 distinct CDR3 sequences; roughly a fifth are singletons. Input material: a population of CD138-negative cells sorted from bone marrow. Receptors originate from a donor aged 40 or older with multiple myeloma.

In this sample, this clonotype turned up many times. The J gene is TRBJ1-1, the V gene TRBV30; 8 positions agree with TRBD1. The CDR3 contains 13 residues. The germline gives CDR1 GTSNPN, CDR2 SVGIG (reference sequence). V gave up 3 bases and J gave up 5 bases; unmatched junction bases: 5. Here the CDR3 reads CAWSPGQGTEAFF. CDR3 bases: TGTGCCTGGAGCCCAGGACAGGGAACTGAAGCTTTCTTT.

In this sample, this clonotype turned up many times. The chain links TRBV27 to TRBJ2-7, with D tentatively TRBD1 or TRBD2 (6 bases each). Looked up from germline, CDR1 is MNHEY and CDR2 is SMNVEV (reference sequence). V lost 0 bases and J lost 1, with 13 bases in between. This CDR3 has 16 amino acids. Here the CDR3 reads CASSLSPGGASYEQYF. For the CDR3, the DNA is TGTGCCAGCAGTTTATCACCCGGGGGCGCGTCCTACGAGCAGTACTTC.

Of note for this clonotype: A far larger clone differs by one base, so this is likely a read error. The chain has TRBV6-1 and TRBJ2-7, with D unresolved. Germline lookup yields CDR1 MNHNS and CDR2 SASEGT. The CDR3 has 13 residues. The CDR3 DNA reads as TGTGCCAGCAGCACGGACCAATCCTACGAGCGGTACTTC. Translating it yields CASSTDQSYERYF.

This clonotype was counted many times. The chain links TRBV20-1 to TRBJ1-1, with 11 bases fitting TRBD1. V dropped 1 base and J dropped 3; count of bases not matched to a gene: 1. This CDR3 contains 14 residues. CDR1 is DFQATT and CDR2 is SNEGSKA in the germline V gene (reference sequence). As DNA, the CDR3 is TGCAGTGCTAGAGGGGGACAGGGGGACACTGAAGCTTTCTTT. It yields the protein CSARGGQGDTEAFF.

This clonotype was detected only once. One junction end disagrees with the germline gene, perhaps due to a read error. The CDR3 bases are TGTGCCACCAGTGACCCAGGGACCGCGAGCTACAATGAGCAGCTCTTC. It is translated as CATSDPGTASYNEQLF. The rearrangement links TRBV24-1 to TRBJ2-1; D assignment may be TRBD1 or TRBD2 (5 bases each). In germline, CDR1 is KGHDR, CDR2 SFDVKD. The CDR3 is 16 residues long.

This clonotype was seen many times. V gene TRBV20-1 combines with J gene TRBJ1-4; 10 bases fit TRBD1. The CDR3 runs to 14 residues. Germline trimming cut 4 bases from V and 7 bases from J; bases unmatched to any gene: 6. From germline, CDR1 is DFQATT and CDR2 SNEGSKA (reference sequence). CDR3 protein: CSAKKDRGPEKLFF. For the CDR3, the DNA is TGCAGTGCTAAAAAAGACAGGGGGCCTGAAAAACTGTTTTTT.

DNA for the CDR3: TGCAGCGCCGCGGACAGGGGGCTGGATGAAGCTTTCTTT. This sequence encodes CSAADRGLDEAFF. V and J are TRBV29-1 and TRBJ1-1; 11 nucleotides align to TRBD1. CDR3 length equals 13 residues. Germline CDR1 and CDR2: SQVTM and ANQGSEA. J gave up 7 bases and V 7 bases, and 8 bases lay outside the gene matches.

This clonotype was recorded at least ten times. The V call is TRBV20-1, the J call TRBJ2-1, with D maybe TRBD2 (5 bases). Germline lookup yields CDR1 DFQATT and CDR2 SNEGSKA (reference sequence). The CDR3 totals 14 residues. V was clipped by 0 bases and J by 6 bases, with 12 bases between them. In DNA, the CDR3 is TGCAGTGCTAGAGAGCGGGCACCCCTCAATGAGCAGTTCTTC. This encodes CSARERAPLNEQFF.

This clonotype is deemed medium-sized. V gene TRBV5-1 combines with J gene TRBJ2-1; 11 bases align to TRBD2. CDR3 length: 18 amino acids. Germline CDR1 SGHRS, CDR2 YFSETQ. Trimming at V came to 3 bases and at J to 8 bases, leaving 16 bases not matched to a gene. The CDR3 loop reads CASSSVGVAGGPEDEQFF. In DNA form, the CDR3 reads TGCGCCAGCAGCTCTGTGGGGGTAGCGGGAGGGCCGGAGGATGAGCAGTTCTTC. The variable domain in full, completed from reference TRBV5-1 and TRBJ2-1, reads KAGVTQTPRYLIKTRGQQVTLSCSPISGHRSVSWYQQTPGQGLQFLFEYFSETQRNKGNFPGRFSGRQFSNSRSEMNVSTLELGDSALYLCASSSVGVAGGPEDEQFFGPGTRLTVL.

There are a few counts of this clonotype. V usage is TRBV7-9 and J usage is TRBJ1-1; tentative D call: TRBD1 (5 bases). There are 18 residues in the CDR3. Trimming took 5 bases from V and 1 from J, leaving 23 bases between them. CDR1 is SEHNR and CDR2 is FQNEAQ in the germline V gene (reference sequence). CDR3 sequence (DNA): TGTGCCAGCAGCCTTTTTCTCCGACAGTCAGCTGGGAACACTGAAGCTTTCTTT. This gives the protein CASSLFLRQSAGNTEAFF.

This sequence joins TRBV20-1 and TRBJ2-3, with D perhaps TRBD2 (5 bases). This CDR3 is 15 amino acids long. V lost 6 bases, J lost 2 bases, and 18 bases lay in between. Germline CDR1 DFQATT, CDR2 SNEGSKA (reference sequence). The DNA for the CDR3 is TGCAGTGCCCCAGACCAGGCGGGCTCCACAGATACGCAGTATTTT. Protein product: CSAPDQAGSTDTQYF.

The CDR3 reads CASSIGLLFDEQFF. The CDR3 DNA is TGTGCCAGTAGTATAGGCCTGCTATTTGATGAGCAGTTCTTC. The chain links TRBV19 to TRBJ2-1; no firm D call. The CDR3 has 14 residues. Per the germline V gene, CDR1 is LNHDA and CDR2 is SQIVND (reference sequence). Trimming shortened V by 1 base and J by 8 bases, and 12 bases separated the two germline ends.

This clonotype was found many times. V is TRBV6-5 and J is TRBJ2-7, with 7 bases identical to TRBD1. Germline trimming cut 5 bases from V and 5 bases from J; bases unmatched to any gene: 9. Germline CDR1 and CDR2: MNHEY and SVGAGI. This CDR3 is 14 amino acids long. CDR3 sequence: CASSKDRELDEQYF. The CDR3 DNA is TGTGCCAGCAGTAAAGACAGGGAGTTGGACGAGCAGTACTTC.

The V call is TRBV9, the J call TRBJ2-7, with 10 bases matching TRBD2. The CDR3 covers 15 residues. V shed 4 bases, J shed 2 bases, and the junction held 6 bases outside the gene matches. Germline CDR1 and CDR2: SGDLS and YYNGEE. The CDR3 protein is CASSPTSGSTYEQYF. For the CDR3, the DNA is TGTGCCAGCAGCCCGACTAGCGGGTCAACCTACGAGCAGTACTTC.

The sample holds many counts of this clonotype. The J gene is TRBJ2-5, the V gene TRBV12-3 or TRBV12-4; maybe TRBD1 (6 bases). There are 13 residues in the CDR3. The V gene lost 1 base and the J gene lost 4 bases, with 7 bases spanning the gap. The CDR3 DNA sequence: TGTGCCAGCAGTTTAGGAGGGGGAGAGACCCAGTACTTC. It codes for CASSLGGGETQYF.

For this clonotype: A clone one base away is much larger, so this may be a read error. This sequence joins TRBV27 and TRBJ1-5, with D possibly TRBD1 on 6 matching bases. Germline CDR1 MNHEY, CDR2 SMNVEV (reference sequence). The ends were cut back, 5 bases at V and 9 bases at J, with 14 bases in the middle. The CDR3 covers 13 residues. The CDR3 DNA is TGTGCCAGCAGTCCTCAGGGGAGACGGCCCCAGCATTTT. Its translation is CASSPQGRRPQHF.

Points on this clonotype: A much larger clone lies one base from this, so it may be a read error. The chain combines TRBV7-9 with TRBJ2-3, with TRBD2 matching 10 bases. From germline, CDR1 is SEHNR and CDR2 FQNEAQ (reference sequence). CDR3 size: 17 residues. V trimming: 8 bases; J trimming: 4 bases; junction bases outside the gene matches: 15. The CDR3 DNA reads as TGTGCCAGCTTTCCGGGACTAGCGTTTGGGTTGGCAGATACGCAGTATTTT. Translating gives CASFPGLAFGLADTQYF.

This clonotype was detected many times. This rearrangement joins TRBV3-1 to TRBJ2-7; D is tentatively TRBD1 or TRBD2 (5 bases each). This CDR3 is 13 amino acids long. V was cut by 4 bases and J by 4 bases, with 11 bases left in between. Germline V gene data show CDR1 as LGHDT and CDR2 as YNNKEL (reference sequence). CDR3 protein: CASSLRDGYEQYF. The CDR3 DNA follows: TGTGCCAGCAGCCTCAGGGACGGTTACGAGCAGTACTTC.

In regard to this clonotype: A far larger clone is one nucleotide away, so this likely arose from a read error. J is TRBJ2-3 and V is TRBV6-5; no reliable D call. Germline V gene lookup returns CDR1 MNHEY and CDR2 SVGAGI. The CDR3 is 13 residues long. DNA of the CDR3: TGTGCCAGCAGTATACTGGGCACAGATACGAAGTATTTT. Residues: CASSILGTDTKYF.

This clonotype was detected many times. The V call is TRBV6-2 or TRBV6-3, the J call TRBJ2-1; 12 bases fit TRBD2. The length of the CDR3 is 18 residues. The germline gives CDR1 MNHEY, CDR2 SVGEGT. After removal of 0 bases from V and 9 bases from J, the junction contained 12 bases not matched to a gene. CDR3 sequence: CASSYSSSGLAGLVEQFF. The CDR3 nucleotides read TGTGCCAGCAGTTACTCGAGTAGCGGACTAGCGGGATTGGTTGAGCAGTTCTTC.

Concerning this clonotype: One base away lies a much larger clone, so this may be a sequencing read error. No conserved phenylalanine or tryptophan is present at the end of the CDR3, so a read error is the likely explanation. The CDR3 DNA reads as TGTGCCAGCAGCGAGGGGGGGACCCGCCTGGATGAGCAGTTCCTC. It encodes CASSEGGTRLDEQFL. The rearrangement links TRBV13 to TRBJ2-1; D might be TRBD2 (7 bases). Germline values: CDR1 PRHDT, CDR2 FYEKMQ (reference sequence). The CDR3 consists of 15 residues. The germline V and J ends were trimmed by 5 bases and 8 bases, with 19 bases remaining between them.